The text below deals with one T cell receptor beta chain. The data derive from a study of cytomegalovirus exposure and HLA in healthy donors. PCR used 60 Vbeta primers and 13 Jbeta primers. Using immunoSEQ multiplex PCR, the repertoire was profiled, and TCRdb retains in-frame clones only, with some absent. The sample lists some 100,000 clones, more than 70% occurring once. The CDR3 runs 17 residues. Germline CDR1 and CDR2: MGHRA and YSYEKL. V lost 4 bases to trimming and J lost 9 bases, with 22 bases between them. The chain uses TRBV4-1 and TRBJ1-6, with D tentatively TRBD1 (5 bases). This TCR was sampled from a man aged 30 to 39 in good health and CMV-seronegative. Sequencing was done on a sample of PBMCs. The CDR3 DNA follows: TGCGCCAGCAGCCCCTACTTGCCAGGGATTATAGGTTCACCCCTCCACTTT. Encoded protein: CASSPYLPGIIGSPLHF.